The present T cell receptor beta chain was sequenced within a study of blood T cell repertoires in COVID-19. Background on the study: The United States, Italy and Spain provided the acute and convalescent COVID-19 samples. Sources were T cells, B-cell-depleted T cells, or PBMCs; the material itself was cDNA or gDNA.

In the authors' methods: Estimates of nucleated cell counts were drawn from the amplification of reference gene primers. Data came from immunoSEQ multiplex PCR; TCRdb stores just in-frame clones and leaves some out. The V and J calls and the clone size are those of that table, but D and trimming were determined from the DNA. This sample yields tens of thousands of clones, of which roughly 80% are seen a single time; about 2.6% belongs to the top ten. Material: peripheral blood. This sequence originates from a woman in her fifties or sixties with acute or convalescent COVID-19.

The CDR3, as DNA: TGTGCCAGCAGCGAGGGAGCGGGAGTCGGGGAGACCCAGTACTTC. Protein: CASSEGAGVGETQYF. This chain uses TRBV9 with TRBJ2-5; 8 nucleotides align to TRBD2. The junction had 9 bases not matched to a gene; V was cut back by 3 bases and J by 5 bases. The CDR3 is 15 amino acids. CDR1 is SGDLS, CDR2 YYNGEE, per germline.